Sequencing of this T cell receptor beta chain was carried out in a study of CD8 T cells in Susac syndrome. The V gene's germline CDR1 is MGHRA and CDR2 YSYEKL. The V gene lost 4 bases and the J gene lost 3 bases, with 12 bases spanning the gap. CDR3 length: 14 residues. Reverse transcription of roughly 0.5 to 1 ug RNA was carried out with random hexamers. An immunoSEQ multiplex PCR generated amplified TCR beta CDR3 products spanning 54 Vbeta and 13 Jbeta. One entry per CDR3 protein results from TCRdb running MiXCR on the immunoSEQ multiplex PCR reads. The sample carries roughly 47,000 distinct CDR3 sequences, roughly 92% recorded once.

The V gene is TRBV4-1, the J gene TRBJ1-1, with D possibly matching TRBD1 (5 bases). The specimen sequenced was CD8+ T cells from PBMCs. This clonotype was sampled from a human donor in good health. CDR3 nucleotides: TGCGCCAGCAGCCTTACAGGTGCTCACACTGAAGCTTTCTTT. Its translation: CASSLTGAHTEAFF.